The text below deals with one T cell receptor (beta chain). Its antigen is undetermined. The data are from a study of follicular helper T cells after annual influenza vaccination. The data were produced by immunoSEQ multiplex PCR, yet TCRdb's version contains in-frame clones alone and is incomplete. The profile covers about 7,800 clones, with around four fifths appearing a single time and 1.5% to 2% taken by the ten largest. Trimming stripped 2 bases from V and 1 base from J, with 14 bases between. Germline CDR1 is KGHSH and CDR2 is LQKENI. This CDR3 region has 17 residues. Regarding time point: 2014-2015 season, 7 days after vaccination. Blood volume per time point ranged from roughly 35 to 110 mL. Study outcomes and limitations: Day 7 ICOS+CD38+ clones were most often found later in ICOS-CD38- cTfh cells.

The source of this sequence is an adult who received the influenza vaccine. The material sequenced was CXCR5+ CD38- circulating T follicular helper cells from blood, taken 7 days after influenza vaccination. The subset was: circulating Tfh, non-naive CD4+CXCR5+PD-1+ (ICOS+CD38+ or ICOS-CD38-). The chain joins TRBV18 to TRBJ2-2; D possibly corresponds to TRBD1 (6 bases). The CDR3 is CASSPMGAALNTGELFF. The CDR3 DNA reads TGTGCCAGCTCACCAATGGGGGCAGCCCTGAACACCGGGGAGCTGTTTTTT.